The 15 T cell receptor beta chains listed next were all sequenced from one sample in a study of breast tumors, draining lymph nodes, adjacent tissues. MiXCR, applied by TCRdb to the multiplex PCR reads, yields one record per CDR3 protein. The sample carries 70,000 or so distinct CDR3 sequences, around 43% recorded once. The sequenced sample was breast tumor tissue. The source of these receptors is a female donor with breast cancer. Some clones in this sample may be carry-over from other donors' samples.

This clonotype was observed a single time. The CDR3 DNA reads as TGTGCCAGCAGCGCACTAGCGGGGGGCACAGATACGCAGTATTTT. Translated, it gives CASSALAGGTDTQYF. This sequence joins TRBV7-2 and TRBJ2-3, with 11 bases lining up with TRBD2. Germline values: CDR1 SGHTA, CDR2 FQGNSA. J gave up 1 base and V 5 bases, and 2 bases lay outside the gene matches. The CDR3 is 15 residues long.

There are many counts of this clonotype. The V call is TRBV4-1, the J call TRBJ2-2; TRBD1 agrees at 10 bases. This CDR3 is 16 amino acids long. Germline V CDR1 and CDR2: MGHRA, YSYEKL. J was trimmed by 7 bases and V by 4 bases; bases with no gene match: 9. CDR3 in DNA: TGCGCCAGCAGCCTCCCCCGGGACAGGGGAGGCGGGGAGCTGTTTTTT. Amino acids: CASSLPRDRGGGELFF.

Concerning this clonotype itself: A much larger clone sits a single nucleotide away, making a read error possible. This sequence joins TRBV20-1 and TRBJ2-7; the match to TRBD2 covers 14 bases. Germline CDR1 is DFQATT and CDR2 is SNEGSKA (reference sequence). This CDR3 contains 14 residues. The CDR3 coding sequence is TGCAGTGCGGGGACTAGCGGGAGCTCCTCCGAGCAGCACTTC. Translated: CSAGTSGSSSEQHF.

This clonotype was detected many times. A much larger clone differs from this one at a single base, so this may be a read error. This sequence joins TRBV5-5 and TRBJ2-7; D uncertain. Trimming pared 0 bases from V and 6 bases from J, leaving 7 bases between. CDR3 length: 12 amino acids. Germline V gives CDR1 SGHKS, CDR2 YYEKEE (reference sequence). Here the CDR3 reads CASSLGVSEQYF. CDR3 DNA sequence: TGTGCCAGCAGCTTGGGGGTCTCCGAGCAGTACTTC.

There are many counts of this clonotype. The junction shows a germline mismatch at one end, possibly a read error. The chain has TRBV11-3 and TRBJ1-6; D remains unclear. Germline V CDR1 and CDR2: SGHNT, YENEEA. The CDR3 is made up of 15 amino acids. CDR3 in amino acids: CASSLAGRTNSPLHF. CDR3 in DNA: TGTGCCAGCAGCTTAGCTGGCAGGACCAATTCCCCCCTCCACTTT.

This clonotype was seen a few times. The rearrangement joins TRBV27 to TRBJ1-2, with 10 positions matching TRBD1. The CDR3 contains 15 residues. Germline trimming cut 4 bases from V and 7 bases from J; bases unmatched to any gene: 9. Germline loops: CDR1 MNHEY, CDR2 SMNVEV (reference sequence). This chain's CDR3 is CASSSRDRGIGGYTF. The CDR3 DNA sequence: TGTGCCAGCAGTTCCCGGGACAGGGGCATTGGTGGCTACACCTTC.

V is TRBV12-3 or TRBV12-4 and J is TRBJ2-2, with D possibly being TRBD1 or TRBD2 (5 bases each). This CDR3 is built from 16 residues. The ends were cut back, 4 bases at V and 3 bases at J, with 15 bases in the middle. The CDR3 coding sequence is TGTGCCAGCAGTTCCCCGTTCGGGACGGACACCGGGGAGCTGTTTTTT. Translating gives CASSSPFGTDTGELFF.

The gene calls are TRBV24-1 and TRBJ2-1; D is ambiguous. The CDR3 is 14 residues long. V gave up 5 bases and J gave up 10 bases, with 17 bases separating them. The V gene's germline CDR1 is KGHDR and CDR2 SFDVKD. The CDR3 region is CATSASGQKGEQFF. CDR3 DNA: TGTGCCACCAGTGCCTCCGGGCAGAAAGGGGAGCAGTTCTTC.

The table lists this clonotype with many counts. The chain recombines TRBV19 with TRBJ1-6; D might be TRBD1 (6 bases). Germline V gene lookup returns CDR1 LNHDA and CDR2 SQIVND (reference sequence). The CDR3 runs to 13 residues. The V and J ends lost 2 bases and 10 bases respectively, with 9 bases between them. The CDR3 is CASSINRESPLHF. The CDR3 coding sequence is TGTGCCAGTAGTATAAACAGGGAATCACCCCTCCACTTT.

This clonotype came up many times. The gene calls are TRBV2 and TRBJ1-2; no clear D gene. The CDR3 has 11 amino acids. Germline V gives CDR1 SNHLY, CDR2 FYNNEI. V shed 7 bases and J shed 4 bases, with 7 bases lying between them. The CDR3 is CASTTGYGYTF. In nucleotides, the CDR3 is TGTGCCAGCACGACGGGCTATGGCTACACCTTC.

This clonotype was observed many times. This chain uses TRBV7-3 with TRBJ2-1; 13 positions match TRBD2. CDR1 and CDR2 from the germline V gene are SGHTA and FQGTGA. The junction had 5 bases not matched to a gene; V was cut back by 5 bases and J by 7 bases. CDR3 length: 15 amino acids. CDR3 nucleotide sequence: TGTGCCAGCAGCCCCAGGACTAGCGGGAGTAATGAGCAGTTCTTC. This translates into CASSPRTSGSNEQFF. The whole variable domain, remainder taken from reference TRBV7-3 and TRBJ2-1, is GAGVSQTPSNKVTEKGKYVELRCDPISGHTALYWYRQSLGQGPEFLIYFQGTGAADDSGLPNDRFFAVRPEGSVSTLKIQRTERGDSAVYLCASSPRTSGSNEQFFGPGTRLTVL.

This clonotype was counted many times. This rearrangement joins TRBV3-1 to TRBJ2-5, with TRBD1 identical over 7 bases. The CDR3 sequence is 14 residues long. V lost 7 bases, J lost 3 bases, and 8 bases stayed unmatched. Germline assignment: CDR1 LGHDT and CDR2 YNNKEL (reference sequence). For the CDR3, the DNA is TGTGCCAGCAACCCCGAGCAGGGGGAAGAGACCCAGTACTTC. Amino acid sequence: CASNPEQGEETQYF.

As concerns this clonotype: A read error may explain this, as a much larger clone is one base away. V is TRBV12-5 and J is TRBJ2-5; no firm D call. Per germline, CDR1 LGHNT and CDR2 FRNRAP. V lost 3 bases to trimming and J lost 7 bases, with 3 bases between them. CDR3 length: 10 residues. CDR3 DNA: TGTGCTAGTGGTTTCGGGACCCAGTACTTC. This codes for CASGFGTQYF.

This clonotype was counted between two and nine times. The junction differs from germline at one of its ends, possibly a read error. This rearrangement joins TRBV9 to TRBJ2-5, with D perhaps TRBD1 or TRBD2 (7 bases each). The CDR3 spans 14 residues. CDR1 is SGDLS, CDR2 YYNGEE, per germline. In DNA, the CDR3 is TGCGCCAGCAGCGTAGGGGGGCAGGGGGGGACCCAGTCCTTC. It specifies CASSVGGQGGTQSF. Based on the CDR3 plus reference TRBV9 and TRBJ2-5, the full variable domain is DSGVTQTPKHLITATGQRVTLRCSPRSGDLSVYWYQQSLDQGLQFLIQYYNGEERAKGNILERFSAQQFPDLHSELNLSSLELGDSALYFCASSVGGQGGTQSFGPGTRLLVL.

This clonotype was seen ten or more times. The chain employs TRBV30 and TRBJ2-5, with TRBD2 as a possible D gene (6 bases). The CDR3 totals 14 residues. Trimming pared 0 bases from V and 5 bases from J, leaving 13 bases between. Germline CDR1 is GTSNPN and CDR2 is SVGIG (reference sequence). For the CDR3, the DNA is TGTGCCTGGAGTGTAAGCCCGGGAGTGGAGACCCAGTACTTC. Its protein product is CAWSVSPGVETQYF.